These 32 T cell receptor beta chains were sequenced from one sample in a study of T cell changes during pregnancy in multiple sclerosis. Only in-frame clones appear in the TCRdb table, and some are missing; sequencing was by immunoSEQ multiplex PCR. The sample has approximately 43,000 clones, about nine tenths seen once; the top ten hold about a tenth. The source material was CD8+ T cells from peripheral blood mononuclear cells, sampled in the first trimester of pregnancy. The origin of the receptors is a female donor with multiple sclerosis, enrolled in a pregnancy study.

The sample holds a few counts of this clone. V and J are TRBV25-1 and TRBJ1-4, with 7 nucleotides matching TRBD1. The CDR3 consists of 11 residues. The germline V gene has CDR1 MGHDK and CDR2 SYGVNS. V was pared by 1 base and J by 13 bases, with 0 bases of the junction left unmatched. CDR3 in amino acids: CASSESGGLFF. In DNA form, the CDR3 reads TGTGCCAGCAGTGAATCAGGGGGACTGTTTTTT.

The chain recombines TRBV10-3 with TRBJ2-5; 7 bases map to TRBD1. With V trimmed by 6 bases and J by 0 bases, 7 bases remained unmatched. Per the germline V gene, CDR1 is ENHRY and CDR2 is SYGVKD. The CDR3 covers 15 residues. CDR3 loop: CAISGTERHQETQYF. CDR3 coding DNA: TGTGCCATCAGCGGGACAGAAAGGCACCAAGAGACCCAGTACTTC.

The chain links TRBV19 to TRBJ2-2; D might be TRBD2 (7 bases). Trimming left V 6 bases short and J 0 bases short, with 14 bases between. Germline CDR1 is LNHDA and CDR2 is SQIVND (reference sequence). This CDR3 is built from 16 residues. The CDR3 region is CASRLGGGANTGELFF. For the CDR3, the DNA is TGTGCCAGTAGATTAGGGGGGGGCGCGAACACCGGGGAGCTGTTTTTT.

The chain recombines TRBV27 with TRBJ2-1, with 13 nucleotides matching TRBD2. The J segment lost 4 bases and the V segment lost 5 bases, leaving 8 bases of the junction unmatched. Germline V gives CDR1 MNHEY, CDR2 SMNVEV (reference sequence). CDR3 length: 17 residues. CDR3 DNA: TGTGCCAGCAGTAAACGACTAGCGGGGGGTCTTTACAATGAGCAGTTCTTC. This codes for CASSKRLAGGLYNEQFF.

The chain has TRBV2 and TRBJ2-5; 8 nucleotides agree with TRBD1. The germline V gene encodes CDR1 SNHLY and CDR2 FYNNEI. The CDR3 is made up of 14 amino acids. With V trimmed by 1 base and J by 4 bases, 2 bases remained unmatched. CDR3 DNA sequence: TGTGCCAGCAGTGAAGGACAGGGGAGAGAGACCCAGTACTTC. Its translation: CASSEGQGRETQYF.

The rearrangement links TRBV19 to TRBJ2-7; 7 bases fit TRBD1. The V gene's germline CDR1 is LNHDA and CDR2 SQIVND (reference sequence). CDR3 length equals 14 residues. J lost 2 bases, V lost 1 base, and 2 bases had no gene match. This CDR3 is CASSIGQGAYEQYF. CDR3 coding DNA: TGTGCCAGTAGTATAGGTCAGGGGGCCTACGAGCAGTACTTC.

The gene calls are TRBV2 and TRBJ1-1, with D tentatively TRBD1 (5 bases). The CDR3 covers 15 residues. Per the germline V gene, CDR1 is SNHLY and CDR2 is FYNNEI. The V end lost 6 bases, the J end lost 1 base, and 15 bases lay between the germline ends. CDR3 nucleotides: TGTGCCAGCAGGGGCGGGGGTTATGAGAACACTGAAGCTTTCTTT. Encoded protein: CASRGGGYENTEAFF.

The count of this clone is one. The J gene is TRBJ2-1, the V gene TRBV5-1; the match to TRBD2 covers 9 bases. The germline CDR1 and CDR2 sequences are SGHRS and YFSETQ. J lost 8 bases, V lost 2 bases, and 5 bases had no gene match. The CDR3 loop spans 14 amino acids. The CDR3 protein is CASSFLAGDDEQFF. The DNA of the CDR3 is TGCGCCAGCAGCTTTTTAGCGGGAGACGATGAGCAGTTCTTC.

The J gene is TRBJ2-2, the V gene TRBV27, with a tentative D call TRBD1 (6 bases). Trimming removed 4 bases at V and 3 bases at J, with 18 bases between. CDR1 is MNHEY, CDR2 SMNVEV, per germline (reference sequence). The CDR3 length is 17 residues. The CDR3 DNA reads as TGTGCCAGCAGTTCGCTGCCCTCAGGGGACGACACCGGGGAGCTGTTTTTT. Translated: CASSSLPSGDDTGELFF.

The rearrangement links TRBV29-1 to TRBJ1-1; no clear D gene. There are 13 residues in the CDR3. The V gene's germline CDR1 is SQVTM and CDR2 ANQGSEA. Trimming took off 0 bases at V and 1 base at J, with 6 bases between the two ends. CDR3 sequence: CSVEDTGNTEAFF. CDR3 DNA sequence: TGCAGCGTTGAAGACACGGGGAACACTGAAGCTTTCTTT.

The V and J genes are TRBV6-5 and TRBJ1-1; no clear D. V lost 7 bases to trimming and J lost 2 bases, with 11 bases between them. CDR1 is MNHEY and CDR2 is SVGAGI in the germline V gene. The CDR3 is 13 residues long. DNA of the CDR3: TGTGCCAGCAATCCCCGAGATAACACTGAAGCTTTCTTT. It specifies CASNPRDNTEAFF.

The CDR3 coding sequence is TGTGCCAGTACACAGGGGGCTCGGGAAAAACTGTTTTTT. Protein product: CASTQGAREKLFF. This chain links TRBV19 with TRBJ1-4; TRBD1 agrees at 9 bases. Germline assignment: CDR1 LNHDA and CDR2 SQIVND (reference sequence). The CDR3 is 13 residues long. V gave up 7 bases and J gave up 8 bases; unmatched junction bases: 5.

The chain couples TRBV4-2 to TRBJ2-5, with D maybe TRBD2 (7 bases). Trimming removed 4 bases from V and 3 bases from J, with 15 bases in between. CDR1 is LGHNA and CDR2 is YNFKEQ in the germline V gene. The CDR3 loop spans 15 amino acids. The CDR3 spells CASSPEAGQEETQYF. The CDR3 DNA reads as TGTGCCAGCAGCCCGGAAGCGGGACAAGAAGAGACCCAGTACTTC.

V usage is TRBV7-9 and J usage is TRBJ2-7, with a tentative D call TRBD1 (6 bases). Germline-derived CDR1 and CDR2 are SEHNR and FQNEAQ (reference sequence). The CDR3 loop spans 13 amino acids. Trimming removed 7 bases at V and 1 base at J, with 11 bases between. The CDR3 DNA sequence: TGTGCCAGCACCTCACAGGGATCCTACGAGCAGTACTTC. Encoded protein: CASTSQGSYEQYF.

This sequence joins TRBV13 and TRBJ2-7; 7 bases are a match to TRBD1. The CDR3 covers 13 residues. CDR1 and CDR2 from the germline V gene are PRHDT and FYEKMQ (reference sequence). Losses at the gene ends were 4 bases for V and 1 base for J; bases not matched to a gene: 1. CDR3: CASSYRGSYEQYF. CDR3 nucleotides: TGTGCCAGCAGCTACAGGGGTTCCTACGAGCAGTACTTC.

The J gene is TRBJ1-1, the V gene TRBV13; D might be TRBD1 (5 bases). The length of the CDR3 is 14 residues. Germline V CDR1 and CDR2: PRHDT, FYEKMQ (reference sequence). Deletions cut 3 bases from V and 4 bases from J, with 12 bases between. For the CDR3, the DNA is TGTGCCAGCAGCTTGGGAGGGGCTAGCACTGAAGCTTTCTTT. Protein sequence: CASSLGGASTEAFF.

The CDR3 DNA sequence: TGTGCCAGCAGGGTACAGGGGGTGAACACTGAAGCTTTCTTT. Protein sequence: CASRVQGVNTEAFF. The chain is built from TRBV27 and TRBJ1-1; 8 nucleotides match TRBD1. Germline trimming cut 6 bases from V and 0 bases from J; bases unmatched to any gene: 3. From germline, CDR1 is MNHEY and CDR2 SMNVEV (reference sequence). The CDR3 extends over 14 amino acids.

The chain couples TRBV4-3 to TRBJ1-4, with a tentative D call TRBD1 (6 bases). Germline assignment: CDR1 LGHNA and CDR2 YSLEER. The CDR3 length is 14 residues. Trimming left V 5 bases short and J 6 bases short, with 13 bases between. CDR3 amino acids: CASSNKGVYEKLFF. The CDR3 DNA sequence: TGCGCCAGCAGCAATAAGGGGGTCTATGAAAAACTGTTTTTT.

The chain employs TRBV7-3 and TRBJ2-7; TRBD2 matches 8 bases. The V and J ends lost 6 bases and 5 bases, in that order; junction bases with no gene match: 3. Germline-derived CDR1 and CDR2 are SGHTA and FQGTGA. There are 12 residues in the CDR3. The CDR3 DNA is TGTGCCAGCAGTCCGGGGGGGGACGAGCAGTACTTC. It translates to CASSPGGDEQYF.

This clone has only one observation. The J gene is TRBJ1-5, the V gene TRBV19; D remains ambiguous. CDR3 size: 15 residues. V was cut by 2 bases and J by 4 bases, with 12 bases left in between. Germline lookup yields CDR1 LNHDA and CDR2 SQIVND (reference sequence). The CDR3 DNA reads TGTGCCAGTAGTATAAGGTCAGGCGCTAATCAGCCCCAGCATTTT. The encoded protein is CASSIRSGANQPQHF.

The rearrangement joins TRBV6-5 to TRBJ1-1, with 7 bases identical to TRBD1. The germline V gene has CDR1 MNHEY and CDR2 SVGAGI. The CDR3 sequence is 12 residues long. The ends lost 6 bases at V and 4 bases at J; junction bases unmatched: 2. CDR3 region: CASRNRGTEAFF. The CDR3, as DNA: TGTGCCAGCAGGAACAGGGGCACTGAAGCTTTCTTT.

This CDR3 is CASSHLQGASYEQYF. In nucleotides, the CDR3 is TGCGCCAGCAGCCACCTACAGGGGGCGTCCTACGAGCAGTACTTC. The V and J genes are TRBV4-1 and TRBJ2-7, with 9 bases aligning to TRBD1. This CDR3 contains 15 residues. CDR1 MGHRA and CDR2 YSYEKL come from the germline V gene. With V trimmed by 3 bases and J by 1 base, 4 bases remained unmatched.

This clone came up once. This chain's CDR3 is CASSRTGGMETQYF. CDR3 nucleotides: TGTGCCAGCAGCCGGACAGGGGGTATGGAGACCCAGTACTTC. V is TRBV27 and J is TRBJ2-5; TRBD1 agrees at 10 bases. This CDR3 has 14 residues. The V segment lost 6 bases and the J segment 5 bases; nucleotides outside the gene matches: 6. CDR1 and CDR2 from the germline V gene are MNHEY and SMNVEV (reference sequence).

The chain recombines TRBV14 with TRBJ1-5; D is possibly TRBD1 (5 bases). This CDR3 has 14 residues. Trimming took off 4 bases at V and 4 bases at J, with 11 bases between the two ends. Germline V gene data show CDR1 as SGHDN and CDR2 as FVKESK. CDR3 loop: CASSLGGGNQPQHF. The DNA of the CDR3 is TGTGCCAGCAGCCTTGGGGGAGGTAATCAGCCCCAGCATTTT.

The CDR3 region has the DNA TGTGCCAGCAGTCTAGACAGTAGCAATCAGCCCCAGCATTTT. Translating it yields CASSLDSSNQPQHF. The chain couples TRBV6-1 to TRBJ1-5; maybe TRBD1 (5 bases). Germline-derived CDR1 and CDR2 are MNHNS and SASEGT. Trimming pared 5 bases from V and 0 bases from J, leaving 8 bases between. CDR3 length: 14 amino acids.

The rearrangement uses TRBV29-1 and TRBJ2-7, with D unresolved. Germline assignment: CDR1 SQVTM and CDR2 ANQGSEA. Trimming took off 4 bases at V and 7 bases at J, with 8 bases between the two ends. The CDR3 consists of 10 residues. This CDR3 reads CSVVSEEQYF. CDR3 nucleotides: TGCAGCGTTGTGTCCGAGGAGCAGTACTTC.

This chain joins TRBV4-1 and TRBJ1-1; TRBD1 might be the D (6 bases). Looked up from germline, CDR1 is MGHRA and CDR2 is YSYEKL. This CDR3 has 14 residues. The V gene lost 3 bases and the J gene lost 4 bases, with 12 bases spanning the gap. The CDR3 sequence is CASSHQQGITEAFF. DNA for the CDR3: TGCGCCAGCAGCCACCAACAGGGAATCACTGAAGCTTTCTTT.

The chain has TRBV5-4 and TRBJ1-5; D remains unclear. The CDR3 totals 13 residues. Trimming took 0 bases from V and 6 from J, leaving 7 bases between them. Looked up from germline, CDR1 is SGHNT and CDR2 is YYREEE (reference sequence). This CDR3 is CASSLGGIQPQHF. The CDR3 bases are TGTGCCAGCAGCTTGGGAGGTATTCAGCCCCAGCATTTT.

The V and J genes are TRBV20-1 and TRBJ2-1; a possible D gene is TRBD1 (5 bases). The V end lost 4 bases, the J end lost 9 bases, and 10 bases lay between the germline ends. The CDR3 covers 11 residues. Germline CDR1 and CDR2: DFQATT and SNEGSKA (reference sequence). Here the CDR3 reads CSAMGPGEQFF. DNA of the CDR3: TGCAGTGCTATGGGGCCTGGTGAGCAGTTCTTC.

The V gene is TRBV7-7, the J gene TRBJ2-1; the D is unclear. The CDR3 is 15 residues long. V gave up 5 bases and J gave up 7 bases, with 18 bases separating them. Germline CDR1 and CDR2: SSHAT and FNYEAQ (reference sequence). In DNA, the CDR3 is TGTGCCAGCAGCCCTACCGCCAGCCCTAGGAATGAGCAGTTCTTC. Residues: CASSPTASPRNEQFF. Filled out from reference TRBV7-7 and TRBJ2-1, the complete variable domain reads GAGVSQSPRYKVTKRGQDVTLRCDPISSHATLYWYQQALGQGPEFLTYFNYEAQPDKSGLPSDRFSAERPEGSISTLTIQRTEQRDSAMYRCASSPTASPRNEQFFGPGTRLTVL.

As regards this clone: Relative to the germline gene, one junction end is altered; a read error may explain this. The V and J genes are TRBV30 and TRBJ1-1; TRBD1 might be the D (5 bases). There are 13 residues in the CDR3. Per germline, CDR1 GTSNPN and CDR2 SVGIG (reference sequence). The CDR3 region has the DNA TGTGCCTGGAGTGTGTCAGGGAACGCTGAAGCTTTCTTT. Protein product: CAWSVSGNAEAFF.

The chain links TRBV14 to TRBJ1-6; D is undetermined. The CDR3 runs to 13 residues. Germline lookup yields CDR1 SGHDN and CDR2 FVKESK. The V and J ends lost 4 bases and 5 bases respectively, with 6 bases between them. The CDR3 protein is CASSLPDNSPLHF. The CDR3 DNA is TGTGCCAGCAGCCTTCCAGATAATTCACCCCTCCACTTT.